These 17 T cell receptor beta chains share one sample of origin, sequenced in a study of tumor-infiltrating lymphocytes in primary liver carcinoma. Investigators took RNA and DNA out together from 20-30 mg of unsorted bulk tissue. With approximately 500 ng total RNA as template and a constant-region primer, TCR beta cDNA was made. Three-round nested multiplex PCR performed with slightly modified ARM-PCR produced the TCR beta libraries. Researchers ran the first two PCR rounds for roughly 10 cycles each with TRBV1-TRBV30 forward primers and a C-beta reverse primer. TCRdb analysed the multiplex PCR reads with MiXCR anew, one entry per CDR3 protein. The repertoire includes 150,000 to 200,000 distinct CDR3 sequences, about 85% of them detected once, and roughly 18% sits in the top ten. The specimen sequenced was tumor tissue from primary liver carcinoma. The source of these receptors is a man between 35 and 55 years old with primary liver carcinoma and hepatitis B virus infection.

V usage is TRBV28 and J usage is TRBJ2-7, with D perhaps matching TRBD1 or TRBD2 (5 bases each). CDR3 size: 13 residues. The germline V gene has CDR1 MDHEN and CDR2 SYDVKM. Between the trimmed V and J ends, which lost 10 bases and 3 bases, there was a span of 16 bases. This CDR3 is CANTPRDVYEQYF. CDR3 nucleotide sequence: TGTGCCAACACTCCAAGGGACGTCTACGAGCAGTACTTC.

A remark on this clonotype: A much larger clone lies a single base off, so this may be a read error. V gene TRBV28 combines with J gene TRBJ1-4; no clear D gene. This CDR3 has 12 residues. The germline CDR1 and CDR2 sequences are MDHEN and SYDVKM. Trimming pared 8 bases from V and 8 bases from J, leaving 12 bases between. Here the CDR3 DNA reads TGTGCCAGCTGTCCCAACTACGAAAAACTGTTTTTT. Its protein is CASCPNYEKLFF.

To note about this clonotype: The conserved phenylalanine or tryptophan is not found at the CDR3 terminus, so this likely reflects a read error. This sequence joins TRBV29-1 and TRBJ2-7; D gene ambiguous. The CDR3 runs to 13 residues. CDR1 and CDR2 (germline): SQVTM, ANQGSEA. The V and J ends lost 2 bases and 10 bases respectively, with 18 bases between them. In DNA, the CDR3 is TGCAGCGTTGAACCGCCAGGATCCTTCGAACAGTACTAC. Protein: CSVEPPGSFEQYY.

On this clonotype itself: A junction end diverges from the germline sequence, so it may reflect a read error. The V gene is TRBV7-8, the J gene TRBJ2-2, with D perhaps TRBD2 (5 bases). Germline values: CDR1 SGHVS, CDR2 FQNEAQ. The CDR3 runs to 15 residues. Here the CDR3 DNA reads TGTGCCAGCAGATTAGTACAGCAGAACACCGGGGAGCTGTTATTT. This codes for CASRLVQQNTGELLF.

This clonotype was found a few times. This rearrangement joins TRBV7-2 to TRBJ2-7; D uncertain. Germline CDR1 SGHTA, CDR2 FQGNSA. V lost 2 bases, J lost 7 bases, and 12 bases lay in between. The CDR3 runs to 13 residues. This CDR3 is CASSLRMGAEQYF. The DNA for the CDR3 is TGTGCCAGCAGCTTAAGGATGGGTGCGGAGCAGTACTTC.

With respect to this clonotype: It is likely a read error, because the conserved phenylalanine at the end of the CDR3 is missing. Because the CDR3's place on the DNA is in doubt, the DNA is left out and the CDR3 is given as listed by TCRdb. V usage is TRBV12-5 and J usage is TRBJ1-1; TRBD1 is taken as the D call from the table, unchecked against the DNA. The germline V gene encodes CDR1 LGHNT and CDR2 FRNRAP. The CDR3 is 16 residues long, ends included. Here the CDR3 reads CASDCLPGGMNTEDFS.

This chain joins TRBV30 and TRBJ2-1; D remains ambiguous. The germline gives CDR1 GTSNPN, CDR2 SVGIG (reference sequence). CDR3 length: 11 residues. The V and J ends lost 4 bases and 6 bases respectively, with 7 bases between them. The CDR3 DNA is TGTGCCTGGACTCTCATCAATGAGCAGTTCTTC. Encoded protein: CAWTLINEQFF.

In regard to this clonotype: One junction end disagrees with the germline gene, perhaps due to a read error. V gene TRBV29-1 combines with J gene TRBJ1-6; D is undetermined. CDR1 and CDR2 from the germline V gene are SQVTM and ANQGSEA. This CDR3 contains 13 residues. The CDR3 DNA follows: TGCAGCATTGCTAGCTCCTATGATTCACCCCTCCACTTT. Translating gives CSIASSYDSPLHF. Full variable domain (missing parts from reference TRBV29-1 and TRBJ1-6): SAVISQKPSRDICQRGTSLTIQCQVDSQVTMMFWYRQQPGQSLTLIATANQGSEATYESGFVIDKFPISRPNLTFSTLTVSNMSPEDSSIYLCSIASSYDSPLHFGNGTRLTVT.

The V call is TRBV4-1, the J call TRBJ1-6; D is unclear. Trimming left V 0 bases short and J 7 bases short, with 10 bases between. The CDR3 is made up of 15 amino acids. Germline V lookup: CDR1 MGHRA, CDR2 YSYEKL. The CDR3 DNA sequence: TGCGCCAGCAGCCAAGATAGCAGAAGGAATTCACCCCTCCACTTT. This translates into CASSQDSRRNSPLHF.

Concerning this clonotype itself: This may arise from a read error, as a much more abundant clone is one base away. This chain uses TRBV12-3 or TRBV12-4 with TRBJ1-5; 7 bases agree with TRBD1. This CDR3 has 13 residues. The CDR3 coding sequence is TGTGCCATCAGTTCAGGGATGGGACAGTCCCAGCATTTT. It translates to CAISSGMGQSQHF.

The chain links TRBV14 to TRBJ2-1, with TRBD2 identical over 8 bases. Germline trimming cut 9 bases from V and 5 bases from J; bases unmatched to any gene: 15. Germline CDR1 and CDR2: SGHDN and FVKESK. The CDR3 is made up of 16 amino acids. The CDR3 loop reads CASSAVAGSINNEQFF. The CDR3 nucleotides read TGTGCCAGTAGTGCCGTAGCGGGATCGATAAACAATGAGCAGTTCTTC.

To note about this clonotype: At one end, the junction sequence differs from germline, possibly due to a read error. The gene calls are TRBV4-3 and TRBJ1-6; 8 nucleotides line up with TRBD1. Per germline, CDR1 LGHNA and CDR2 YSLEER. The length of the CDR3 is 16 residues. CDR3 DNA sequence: TGCACCAGCAGTCATCTAACTGGACAGGGTGGGTCACCCCTCCACTTT. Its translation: CTSSHLTGQGGSPLHF.

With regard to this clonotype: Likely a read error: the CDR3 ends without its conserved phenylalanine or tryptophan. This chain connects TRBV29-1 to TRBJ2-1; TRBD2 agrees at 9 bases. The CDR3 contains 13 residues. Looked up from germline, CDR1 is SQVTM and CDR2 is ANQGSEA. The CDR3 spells CSSGTSNWNDQFI. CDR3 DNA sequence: TGCAGCTCCGGGACTAGCAACTGGAATGACCAGTTCATC.

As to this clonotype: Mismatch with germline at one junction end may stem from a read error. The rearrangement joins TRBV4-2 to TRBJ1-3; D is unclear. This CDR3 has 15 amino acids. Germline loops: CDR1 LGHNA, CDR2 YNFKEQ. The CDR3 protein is CASSQDGLNGNTLYF. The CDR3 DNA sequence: TGTGCCAGCAGCCAAGATGGGCTAAATGGAAACACCTTATATTTT.

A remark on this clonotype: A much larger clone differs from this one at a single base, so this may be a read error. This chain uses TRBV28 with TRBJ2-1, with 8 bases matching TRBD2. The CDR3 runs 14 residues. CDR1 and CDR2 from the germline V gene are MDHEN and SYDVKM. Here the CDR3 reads CASRDPGLTGGELF. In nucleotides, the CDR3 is TGTGCCAGCAGGGATCCGGGACTAACGGGAGGGGAGTTATTC.

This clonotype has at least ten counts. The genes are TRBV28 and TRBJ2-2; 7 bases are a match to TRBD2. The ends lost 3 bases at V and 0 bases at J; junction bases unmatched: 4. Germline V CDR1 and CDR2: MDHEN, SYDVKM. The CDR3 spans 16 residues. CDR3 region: CASSFWLAANTGELFF. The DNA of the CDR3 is TGTGCCAGCAGTTTCTGGCTAGCGGCGAACACCGGGGAGCTGTTTTTT.

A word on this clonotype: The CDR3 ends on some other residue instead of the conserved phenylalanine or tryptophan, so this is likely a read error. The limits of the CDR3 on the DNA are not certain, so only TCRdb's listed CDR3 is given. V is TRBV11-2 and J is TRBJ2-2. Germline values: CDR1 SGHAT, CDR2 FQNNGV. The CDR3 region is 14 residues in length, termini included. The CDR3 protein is CASASQLNTGELLL.